This is a list of T cell receptor beta chains from one sample in a study of glioma-infiltrating T cells. TCRdb ran MiXCR on the multiplex PCR reads and lists one entry per CDR3 protein. Of a few hundred thousand distinct CDR3 sequences listed, 41% are singletons. Sequences were obtained from glioma tissue, nonneoplastic brain tissue, or PBMCs (not recorded which). These receptors all come from a human donor with low-grade glioma or glioblastoma, undergoing nonglioma brain surgery, or in good health (not recorded which). Each CDR3 is given with its conserved first and last residue. A D gene is named only where the DNA matches it firmly. Clone size is not always given. Where it is, it says once, few, many or a class for expanded clones.

d_gene	abundance	v_gene	j_gene	CDR3nt	CDR3aa
-	-	TRBV20-1	TRBJ1-3	TGCAGTGCTAGCGAGGGGGGCTATGGAAACACCATATATTTT	CSASEGGYGNTIYF
-	-	TRBV6-2/TRBV6-3	TRBJ2-4	TGTGCCAGCAGTTACTCTGGAAAGGACTTAGCCAAAAACATTCAGTACTTC	CASSYSGKDLAKNIQYF
-	-	TRBV6-2/TRBV6-3	TRBJ1-1	TGTGCCTCTTACTCAAGGTGGAGAGGCAAATCCGCTTTCTTT	CASYSRWRGKSAFF
-	-	TRBV2	TRBJ1-1	TGTGCCAGCAGCGCAGGCCTCATGAACACTGAAGCTTTCTTT	CASSAGLMNTEAFF
TRBD2	-	TRBV4-2	TRBJ2-7	TGTGCCAGCAGCCAAGTCTCGGCGGGAGTCCCCTACGAGCAGTACTTC	CASSQVSAGVPYEQYF
-	many	TRBV15	TRBJ1-2	TGTGCCACCAGCAGAGATGTGAGCCGCTATGGCTACACCTTC	CATSRDVSRYGYTF
-	few	TRBV7-8	TRBJ2-3	TGTGCCAGCAGCTCTCGCCCTGCCTACACAGATACGCAGTATTTT	CASSSRPAYTDTQYF
-	few	TRBV19	TRBJ2-1	TGTGCCAGTAGTATAGATAGGGGATACAATGAGCAGTTCTTC	CASSIDRGYNEQFF
-	many	TRBV27	TRBJ1-6	TGTGCCAGCAGTTTATGGGCGGGGGATCCCAATTCACCCCTCCACTTT	CASSLWAGDPNSPLHF
-	-	TRBV28	TRBJ1-2	TGTGCCAGCACCCGAGGATCGGCGAACTATGGCTACACCTTC	CASTRGSANYGYTF
-	many	TRBV6-1	TRBJ1-5	TGTGCCAGCAGCCGCAACACGAGGGACCAGCATTTT	CASSRNTRDQHF
-	-	TRBV7-2	TRBJ2-2	TGTGCCAGCAGCTTATTCCGGGACTCAGAGCTCGGGGAGCTGTTTTTT	CASSLFRDSELGELFF
TRBD1	few	TRBV6-1	TRBJ2-2	TGTGCCAGCACTCTCAGGGGGCAATCCGGGGAGCTGTTTTTT	CASTLRGQSGELFF
-	-	TRBV28	TRBJ2-3	TGTGCCAGCAGTTTACCTAGGACAGGCGGGGGGAATACGCAGTATTTT	CASSLPRTGGGNTQYF
-	-	TRBV19	TRBJ2-7	TGTCCCAGTAGTATCCGGGGGTCGGCCTACGAGCAGTACTTC	CPSSIRGSAYEQYF
TRBD1	few	TRBV20-1	TRBJ1-5	TGCAGTACTCGAGAGAGGGGACAGGGGATTTATAGCAATCAGCCCCAGCATTTT	CSTRERGQGIYSNQPQHF